This TCR beta chain was observed in a study of blood T cell repertoires in COVID-19. Overall study: Sites in the United States, Italy and Spain provided acute and convalescent COVID-19 samples. In each case, the material was cDNA or gDNA derived from T cells, B-cell-depleted T cells, or PBMCs.

V gave up 2 bases and J gave up 3 bases, with 14 bases separating them. The CDR3 spans 16 residues. From germline, CDR1 is MNHNS and CDR2 SASEGT. Authors' processing steps: How many nucleated cells were present was estimated from reference gene primer amplification. Clones were sequenced by immunoSEQ multiplex PCR, and TCRdb holds only the in-frame ones, with some missing. The V and J calls and clone size were taken over from that table, and D and trimming were inferred from the DNA. The sample lists fewer than 300,000 clones; roughly 87% were seen once. This receptor was obtained from a human donor in a cohort sampled during active COVID-19. The chain has TRBV6-1 and TRBJ1-5, with a weak D call TRBD1 (5 bases). The sample taken for sequencing was peripheral blood. The CDR3 sequence: CASSESMGLFNQPQHF. The CDR3 DNA reads as TGTGCCAGCAGTGAAAGCATGGGACTGTTCAATCAGCCCCAGCATTTT.